This TCR beta chain was sequenced during a study of blood T cells in healthy people across ages. To note about this clonotype: Antigen specificity is unknown.

Points from the study as a whole: Versus aged donors, long-lived donors had higher diversity and more naive CD4+ cells. Per-million-T-cell TCR beta diversity fell roughly linearly with age. Underestimates were what the diversity estimates from one million T cells were considered to be.

CDR1 and CDR2 from the germline V gene are SNHLY and FYNNEI. Deletions cut 6 bases from V and 1 base from J, with 10 bases between. This CDR3 spans 14 amino acids. A second PCR, run for about 6 to 12 cycles, used a sample-barcoded 5' primer plus a J-beta primer mix. TCRdb itself ran the 5' RACE reads through MiXCR, one entry per CDR3 protein. The sample carries over a million distinct CDR3 sequences, over 35% recorded once. Sequencing used blood. V is TRBV2 and J is TRBJ1-5; D unresolved. The clonotype comes from a woman aged 55 to 70 in good health. The CDR3 DNA follows: TGTGCCAGCAGGAAATCGGACAGCAATCAGCCCCAGCATTTT. This sequence encodes CASRKSDSNQPQHF.